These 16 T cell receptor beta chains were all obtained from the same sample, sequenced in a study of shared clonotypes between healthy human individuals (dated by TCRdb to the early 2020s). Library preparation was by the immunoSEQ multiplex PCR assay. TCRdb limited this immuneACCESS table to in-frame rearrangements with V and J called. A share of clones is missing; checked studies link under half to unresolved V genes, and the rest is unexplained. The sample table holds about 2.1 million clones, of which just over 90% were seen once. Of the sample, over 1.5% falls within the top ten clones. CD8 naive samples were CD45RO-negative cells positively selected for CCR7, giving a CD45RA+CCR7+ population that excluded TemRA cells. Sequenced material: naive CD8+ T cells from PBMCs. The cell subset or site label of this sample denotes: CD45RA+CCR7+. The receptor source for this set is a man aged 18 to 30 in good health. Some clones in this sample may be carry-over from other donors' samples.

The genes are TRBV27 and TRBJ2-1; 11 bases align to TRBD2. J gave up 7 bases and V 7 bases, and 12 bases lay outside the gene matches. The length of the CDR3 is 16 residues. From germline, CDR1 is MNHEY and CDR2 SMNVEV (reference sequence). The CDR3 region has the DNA TGTGCCAGCACACGACTAGCGGGAAGTGTAGGAAATGAGCAGTTCTTC. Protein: CASTRLAGSVGNEQFF.

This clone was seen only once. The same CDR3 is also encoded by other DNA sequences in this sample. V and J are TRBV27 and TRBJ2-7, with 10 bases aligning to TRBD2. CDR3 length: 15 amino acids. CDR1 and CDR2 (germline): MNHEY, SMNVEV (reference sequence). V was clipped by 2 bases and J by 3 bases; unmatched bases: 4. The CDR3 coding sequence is TGTGCCAGCAGTTTACGACTAGCGGGCCACTACGAGCAGTACTTC. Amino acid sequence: CASSLRLAGHYEQYF.

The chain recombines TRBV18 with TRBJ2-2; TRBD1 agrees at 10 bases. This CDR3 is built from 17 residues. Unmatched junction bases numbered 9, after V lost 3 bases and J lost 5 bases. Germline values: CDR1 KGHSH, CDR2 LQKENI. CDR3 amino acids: CASSPLGTGEGTGELFF. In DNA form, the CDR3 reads TGTGCCAGCTCACCCCTCGGGACAGGGGAAGGTACCGGGGAGCTGTTTTTT.

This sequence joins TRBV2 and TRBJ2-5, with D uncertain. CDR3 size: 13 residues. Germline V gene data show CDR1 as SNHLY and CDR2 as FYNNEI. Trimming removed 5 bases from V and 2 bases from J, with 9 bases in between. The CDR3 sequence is CASSWTVQETQYF. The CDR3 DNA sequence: TGTGCCAGCAGTTGGACCGTACAAGAGACCCAGTACTTC.

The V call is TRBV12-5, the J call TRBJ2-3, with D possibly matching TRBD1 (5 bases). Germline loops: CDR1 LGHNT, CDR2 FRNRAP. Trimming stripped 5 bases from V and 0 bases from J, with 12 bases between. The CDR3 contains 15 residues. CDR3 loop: CASGQGFSSTDTQYF. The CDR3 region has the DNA TGTGCTAGTGGTCAGGGATTCTCTAGCACAGATACGCAGTATTTT.

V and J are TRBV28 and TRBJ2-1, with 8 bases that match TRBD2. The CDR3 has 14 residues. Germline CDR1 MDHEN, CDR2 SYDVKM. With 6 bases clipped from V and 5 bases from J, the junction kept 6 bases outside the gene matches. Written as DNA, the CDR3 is TGTGCCAGCAGGGGACTAGACCATAACAATGAGCAGTTCTTC. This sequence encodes CASRGLDHNNEQFF.

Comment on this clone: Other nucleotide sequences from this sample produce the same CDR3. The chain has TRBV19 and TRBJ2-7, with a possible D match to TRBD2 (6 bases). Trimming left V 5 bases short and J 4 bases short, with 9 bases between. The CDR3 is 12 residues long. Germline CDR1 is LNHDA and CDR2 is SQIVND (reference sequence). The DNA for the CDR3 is TGTGCCAGTAGTGGGGGGACGTACGAGCAGTACTTC. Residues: CASSGGTYEQYF.

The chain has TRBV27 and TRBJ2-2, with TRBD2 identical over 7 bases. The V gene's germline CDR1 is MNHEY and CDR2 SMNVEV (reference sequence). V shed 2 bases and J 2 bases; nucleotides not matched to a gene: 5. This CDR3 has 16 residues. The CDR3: CASSLPGLINTGELFF. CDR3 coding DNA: TGTGCCAGCAGTTTACCGGGACTAATAAACACCGGGGAGCTGTTTTTT.

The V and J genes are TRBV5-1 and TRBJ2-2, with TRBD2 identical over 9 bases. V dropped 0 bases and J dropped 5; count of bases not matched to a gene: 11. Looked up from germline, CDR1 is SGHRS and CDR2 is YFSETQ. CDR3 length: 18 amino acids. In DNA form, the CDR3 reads TGCGCCAGCAGCTTGGGTCGTCTAGCGGGACTCAAGACCGGGGAGCTGTTTTTT. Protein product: CASSLGRLAGLKTGELFF.

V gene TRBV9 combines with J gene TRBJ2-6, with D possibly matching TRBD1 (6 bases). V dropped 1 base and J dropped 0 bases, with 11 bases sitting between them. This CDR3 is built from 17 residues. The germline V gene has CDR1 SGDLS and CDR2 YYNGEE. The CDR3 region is CASSVTNRVSGANVLTF. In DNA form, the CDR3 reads TGTGCCAGCAGCGTAACGAACAGGGTCTCTGGGGCCAACGTCCTGACTTTC.

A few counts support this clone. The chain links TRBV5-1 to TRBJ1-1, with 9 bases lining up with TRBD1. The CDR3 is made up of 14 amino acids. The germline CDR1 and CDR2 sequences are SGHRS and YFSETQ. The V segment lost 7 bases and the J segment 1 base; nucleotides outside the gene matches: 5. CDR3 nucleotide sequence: TGCGCCAGCCGTATGACAGGGGGGAACACTGAAGCTTTCTTT. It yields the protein CASRMTGGNTEAFF.

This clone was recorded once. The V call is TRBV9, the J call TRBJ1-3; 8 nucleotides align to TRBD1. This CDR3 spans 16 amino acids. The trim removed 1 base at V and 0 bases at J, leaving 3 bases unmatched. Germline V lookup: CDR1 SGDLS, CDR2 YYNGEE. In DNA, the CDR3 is TGTGCCAGCAGCGTAAACAGGGGGTTCTCTGGAAACACCATATATTTT. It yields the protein CASSVNRGFSGNTIYF. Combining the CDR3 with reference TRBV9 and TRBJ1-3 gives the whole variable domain DSGVTQTPKHLITATGQRVTLRCSPRSGDLSVYWYQQSLDQGLQFLIQYYNGEERAKGNILERFSAQQFPDLHSELNLSSLELGDSALYFCASSVNRGFSGNTIYFGEGSWLTVV.

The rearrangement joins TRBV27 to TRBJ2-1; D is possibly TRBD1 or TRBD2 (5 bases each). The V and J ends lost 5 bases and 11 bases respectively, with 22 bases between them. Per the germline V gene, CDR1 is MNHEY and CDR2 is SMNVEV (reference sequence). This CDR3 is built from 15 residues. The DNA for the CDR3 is TGTGCCAGCAGTCTCGGAAGAGGGGCCGTCGGACAGCAGTTCTTC. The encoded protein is CASSLGRGAVGQQFF.

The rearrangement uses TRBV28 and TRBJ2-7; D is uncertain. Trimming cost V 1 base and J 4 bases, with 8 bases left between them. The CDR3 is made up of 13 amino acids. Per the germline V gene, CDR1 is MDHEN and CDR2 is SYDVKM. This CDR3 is CASSLFGPYEQYF. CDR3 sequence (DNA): TGTGCCAGCAGTTTATTCGGCCCGTACGAGCAGTACTTC.

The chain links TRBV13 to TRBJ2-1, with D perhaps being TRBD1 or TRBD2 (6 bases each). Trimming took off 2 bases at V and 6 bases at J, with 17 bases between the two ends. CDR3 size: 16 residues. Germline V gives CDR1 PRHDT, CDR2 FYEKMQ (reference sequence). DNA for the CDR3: TGTGCCAGCAGCTTACGGGGGCAGGGTAGGGCCAATGAGCAGTTCTTC. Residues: CASSLRGQGRANEQFF.

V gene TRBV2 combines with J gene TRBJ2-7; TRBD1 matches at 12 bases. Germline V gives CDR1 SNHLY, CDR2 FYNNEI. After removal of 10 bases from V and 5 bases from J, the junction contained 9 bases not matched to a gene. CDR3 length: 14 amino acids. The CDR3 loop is CATIPGQGADEQYF. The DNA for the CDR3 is TGTGCCACCATACCGGGACAGGGGGCGGACGAGCAGTACTTC.